This entry lists 31 T cell receptor beta chains sequenced from one sample in a study of technical replicates of blood from a handful of donors (dated by TCRdb to the late 2010s). The library was prepared using the immunoSEQ multiplex PCR assay. Imported from immuneACCESS, the table was reduced by TCRdb to in-frame sequences with V and J called. These copies leave out some clones; in studies compared against another copy, an unresolved V gene accounts for under half, and the cause of the remainder is not known. For this sample there are tens of thousands of clones; approximately 78% appear just once. The ten largest clones add up to approximately 4% of the sample. The material sequenced was PBMCs. Receptors originate from a human donor in good health. Some clones in this sample may be carry-over from other donors' samples.

The CDR3 coding sequence is TGTGCCAGCAGCTTAACAGACAATCAGCCCCAGCATTTT. Translation gives CASSLTDNQPQHF. The rearrangement joins TRBV7-8 to TRBJ1-5; D unclear. This CDR3 has 13 residues. Germline CDR1 SGHVS, CDR2 FQNEAQ. V gave up 2 bases and J gave up 3 bases, with 5 bases separating them. Using reference TRBV7-8 and TRBJ1-5 for the parts outside the CDR3, the full variable domain is GAGVSQSPRYKVAKRGQDVALRCDPISGHVSLFWYQQALGQGPEFLTYFQNEAQLDKSGLPSDRFFAERPEGSVSTLKIQRTQQEDSAVYLCASSLTDNQPQHFGDGTRLSIL.

The rearrangement uses TRBV7-6 and TRBJ2-7, with D tentatively TRBD1 (6 bases). Germline V CDR1 and CDR2: SGHVS, FNYEAQ. Trimming pared 1 base from V and 8 bases from J, leaving 12 bases between. This CDR3 region has 13 residues. Here the CDR3 DNA reads TGTGCCAGCAGCTTAGAGGCAGGGGACCAGCAGTACTTC. Translation gives CASSLEAGDQQYF.

V and J are TRBV30 and TRBJ1-1; perhaps TRBD1 as D (6 bases). The germline V gene has CDR1 GTSNPN and CDR2 SVGIG (reference sequence). V was cut by 3 bases and J by 1 base, with 9 bases left in between. CDR3 length: 13 residues. This CDR3 reads CAWRQGTNTEAFF. The CDR3 DNA follows: TGTGCCTGGAGACAGGGCACGAACACTGAAGCTTTCTTT.

The chain links TRBV5-1 to TRBJ2-5, with 8 nucleotides matching TRBD1. V was clipped by 5 bases and J by 3 bases; unmatched bases: 3. CDR1 and CDR2 (germline): SGHRS, YFSETQ. This CDR3 has 13 amino acids. DNA of the CDR3: TGCGCCAGCAGGGAACAGGGGGAAGAGACCCAGTACTTC. Translation gives CASREQGEETQYF.

This chain links TRBV4-2 with TRBJ2-1; the match to TRBD2 covers 11 bases. After removal of 2 bases from V and 6 bases from J, the junction contained 12 bases not matched to a gene. There are 18 residues in the CDR3. Germline V lookup: CDR1 LGHNA, CDR2 YNFKEQ. CDR3 amino acids: CASSQIKTSGDQINEQFF. In DNA, the CDR3 is TGTGCCAGCAGCCAAATAAAGACTAGCGGGGATCAGATCAATGAGCAGTTCTTC.

The rearrangement joins TRBV15 to TRBJ2-7; 8 nucleotides agree with TRBD2. CDR1 is LNHNV, CDR2 YYDKDF, per germline (reference sequence). The CDR3 is made up of 13 amino acids. Trimming removed 5 bases from V and 2 bases from J; junction bases left unmatched: 2. The CDR3 sequence: CATSGGLAYEQYF. CDR3 coding DNA: TGTGCCACCAGCGGGGGACTAGCCTACGAGCAGTACTTC.

This clone was seen only once. The J gene is TRBJ1-4, the V gene TRBV7-2; D remains ambiguous. V was pared by 5 bases and J by 3 bases, with 10 bases between. The germline CDR1 and CDR2 sequences are SGHTA and FQGNSA. CDR3 length: 14 residues. CDR3 coding DNA: TGTGCCAGCAGCAGGCTTAGCCCTAATGAAAAACTGTTTTTT. Translated, it gives CASSRLSPNEKLFF.

The chain combines TRBV4-1 with TRBJ2-1; D is unresolved. The CDR3 spans 15 residues. From germline, CDR1 is MGHRA and CDR2 YSYEKL. V lost 3 bases and J lost 0, with 9 bases in between. CDR3 bases: TGCGCCAGCAGCCAGGCCCGGGTCTCCTACAATGAGCAGTTCTTC. Its translation is CASSQARVSYNEQFF.

The CDR3 DNA reads TGTGCCAGCAAGCCAGACAGTATTCGAAATTCACCCCTCCACTTT. Its protein is CASKPDSIRNSPLHF. The chain recombines TRBV6-5 with TRBJ1-6; perhaps TRBD1 as D (5 bases). CDR1 is MNHEY and CDR2 is SVGAGI in the germline V gene. This CDR3 is built from 15 residues. Trimming took off 7 bases at V and 7 bases at J, with 17 bases between the two ends.

A single count supports this clone. The chain couples TRBV5-1 to TRBJ2-5, with 9 bases that match TRBD2. The CDR3 is 14 amino acids. J lost 6 bases, V lost 0 bases, and 3 bases had no gene match. Germline assignment: CDR1 SGHRS and CDR2 YFSETQ. The CDR3 loop reads CASSLASGIKTQYF. Written as DNA, the CDR3 is TGCGCCAGCAGCTTGGCTAGCGGGATAAAGACCCAGTACTTC.

This clone occurred once. The rearrangement joins TRBV9 to TRBJ1-4; a weak D match, TRBD1 (6 bases). CDR1 is SGDLS and CDR2 is YYNGEE in the germline V gene. This CDR3 has 14 amino acids. V was cut by 2 bases and J by 6 bases, with 11 bases left in between. Here the CDR3 reads CASSVGGQDEKLFF. Written as DNA, the CDR3 is TGTGCCAGCAGCGTTGGGGGACAAGATGAAAAACTGTTTTTT.

The J gene is TRBJ2-2, the V gene TRBV7-9, with D possibly being TRBD2 (5 bases). Germline lookup yields CDR1 SEHNR and CDR2 FQNEAQ (reference sequence). This CDR3 contains 15 residues. Trimming stripped 10 bases from V and 1 base from J, with 16 bases between. CDR3 in amino acids: CATQPGGGNTGELFF. CDR3 DNA: TGTGCCACCCAGCCGGGTGGAGGGAACACCGGGGAGCTGTTTTTT.

This sequence joins TRBV4-3 and TRBJ1-2; D is ambiguous. The V gene lost 0 bases and the J gene lost 7 bases, with 12 bases spanning the gap. The germline CDR1 and CDR2 sequences are LGHNA and YSLEER. This CDR3 spans 14 amino acids. In DNA form, the CDR3 reads TGCGCCAGCAGCCAAGATCGGCGGGTTCCTGGCTACACCTTC. The encoded protein is CASSQDRRVPGYTF.

The chain employs TRBV6-5 and TRBJ1-6; tentative D call: TRBD1 (6 bases). Trimming removed 0 bases at V and 4 bases at J, with 7 bases between. This CDR3 has 15 amino acids. Germline lookup yields CDR1 MNHEY and CDR2 SVGAGI. CDR3: CASSYSGQYNSPLHF. CDR3 nucleotide sequence: TGTGCCAGCAGTTACTCAGGACAGTATAATTCACCCCTCCACTTT.

The J gene is TRBJ2-2, the V gene TRBV18; 8 bases agree with TRBD1. The CDR3 loop spans 15 amino acids. Germline CDR1 and CDR2: KGHSH and LQKENI. Trimming at V came to 5 bases and at J to 1 base, leaving 3 bases not matched to a gene. The CDR3 region has the DNA TGTGCCAGCTCAGGGGACAGGTTGAACACCGGGGAGCTGTTTTTT. Protein sequence: CASSGDRLNTGELFF.

The chain carries TRBV19 and TRBJ1-2; TRBD1 is a possible D gene (5 bases). This CDR3 is 13 amino acids long. Germline CDR1 and CDR2: LNHDA and SQIVND (reference sequence). V shed 4 bases and J shed 7 bases, with 13 bases lying between them. This CDR3 is CASSKQGRGGYTF. The CDR3, as DNA: TGTGCCAGTAGTAAGCAGGGTCGCGGTGGCTACACCTTC.

V gene TRBV27 combines with J gene TRBJ2-7, with D maybe TRBD1 (6 bases). V lost 1 base, J lost 0 bases, and 13 bases lay in between. This CDR3 is built from 16 residues. Germline V gene lookup returns CDR1 MNHEY and CDR2 SMNVEV (reference sequence). CDR3 sequence (DNA): TGTGCCAGCAGTTTATTCCGGACAGCCAGCTCCTACGAGCAGTACTTC. This sequence encodes CASSLFRTASSYEQYF.

The gene calls are TRBV5-4 and TRBJ2-7; D perhaps matches TRBD2 (6 bases). V lost 3 bases, J lost 0 bases, and 13 bases lay in between. Looked up from germline, CDR1 is SGHNT and CDR2 is YYREEE (reference sequence). The CDR3 spans 15 residues. CDR3 residues: CASSSGLSNSYEQYF. In nucleotides, the CDR3 is TGTGCCAGCAGCTCGGGACTCTCAAACTCCTACGAGCAGTACTTC.

This chain connects TRBV6-4 to TRBJ1-3; D ambiguous. Trimming took off 6 bases at V and 3 bases at J, with 21 bases between the two ends. The CDR3 length is 17 residues. Germline assignment: CDR1 MRHNA and CDR2 SNTAGT. CDR3 loop: CASSLKSIVSGGNTIYF. CDR3 DNA: TGTGCCAGCAGCTTAAAATCTATCGTATCAGGTGGAAACACCATATATTTT.

This clone has just a few counts. The CDR3 DNA follows: TGTGCCAGCAGGCCCCTAGCGGGGGGAGACAATGAGCAGTTCTTC. It encodes CASRPLAGGDNEQFF. J is TRBJ2-1 and V is TRBV2; 11 bases match TRBD2. Trimming at V came to 6 bases and at J to 5 bases, leaving 6 bases not matched to a gene. There are 15 residues in the CDR3. Germline CDR1 SNHLY, CDR2 FYNNEI.

The chain joins TRBV11-2 to TRBJ1-1; D remains unclear. CDR1 is SGHAT, CDR2 FQNNGV, per germline. The V end lost 3 bases, the J end lost 0 bases, and 8 bases lay between the germline ends. This CDR3 is built from 14 residues. CDR3 amino acids: CASSFMAMNTEAFF. CDR3 bases: TGTGCCAGCAGCTTTATGGCAATGAACACTGAAGCTTTCTTT.

The chain combines TRBV7-9 with TRBJ2-2, with D possibly matching TRBD2 (5 bases). The CDR3 covers 13 residues. Trimming cost V 3 bases and J 7 bases, with 9 bases left between them. Germline lookup yields CDR1 SEHNR and CDR2 FQNEAQ (reference sequence). As DNA, the CDR3 is TGTGCCAGCAGCTTGCTAGAGGGCGGGGAGCTGTTTTTT. It is translated as CASSLLEGGELFF. The full variable domain, rest sourced from reference TRBV7-9 and TRBJ2-2, is DTGVSQNPRHKITKRGQNVTFRCDPISEHNRLYWYRQTLGQGPEFLTYFQNEAQLEKSRLLSDRFSAERPKGSFSTLEIQRTEQGDSAMYLCASSLLEGGELFFGEGSRLTVL.

This chain connects TRBV18 to TRBJ1-3; D is possibly TRBD1 (5 bases). Trimming stripped 2 bases from V and 9 bases from J, with 11 bases between. CDR3 length: 13 residues. The germline gives CDR1 KGHSH, CDR2 LQKENI. CDR3 in DNA: TGTGCCAGCTCACCAGGGGAGGGACGCACCATATATTTT. It codes for CASSPGEGRTIYF.

This clone was observed a single time. The CDR3, as DNA: TGCGCCAGCAGCGAAGGACAGCCTGGAAACACCATATATTTT. It encodes CASSEGQPGNTIYF. The V call is TRBV4-1, the J call TRBJ1-3; D might be TRBD1 (6 bases). Trimming removed 5 bases at V and 2 bases at J, with 10 bases between. The CDR3 is 14 residues long. The germline CDR1 and CDR2 sequences are MGHRA and YSYEKL.

This clone was recorded only once. CDR3 in DNA: TGTGCTAGTGGTTTGGGGGGGGGCGACACCATATATTTT. Encoded protein: CASGLGGGDTIYF. This chain links TRBV12-5 with TRBJ1-3; a possible D gene is TRBD1 (6 bases). The V gene's germline CDR1 is LGHNT and CDR2 FRNRAP. The CDR3 has 13 amino acids. The germline V and J ends were trimmed by 1 base and 8 bases, with 9 bases remaining between them.

A few counts support this clone. J is TRBJ1-2 and V is TRBV14; 7 bases are shared with TRBD1. V trimming: 1 base; J trimming: 4 bases; junction bases outside the gene matches: 6. CDR1 SGHDN and CDR2 FVKESK come from the germline V gene. This CDR3 spans 15 amino acids. CDR3 protein: CASSQGQGMGYGYTF. The CDR3 coding sequence is TGTGCCAGCAGCCAAGGACAGGGTATGGGCTATGGCTACACCTTC.

The V gene is TRBV7-2, the J gene TRBJ2-5; TRBD2 aligns across 8 bases. CDR3 size: 15 residues. The trim removed 5 bases at V and 5 bases at J, leaving 10 bases unmatched. Germline loops: CDR1 SGHTA, CDR2 FQGNSA. CDR3 protein: CASSKRTGGRETQYF. DNA for the CDR3: TGTGCCAGCAGCAAGCGGACGGGGGGGCGGGAGACCCAGTACTTC.

The chain carries TRBV11-2 and TRBJ2-7, with 9 bases identical to TRBD2. Losses at the gene ends were 5 bases for V and 0 bases for J; bases not matched to a gene: 8. This CDR3 spans 16 amino acids. Germline V gene lookup returns CDR1 SGHAT and CDR2 FQNNGV. The CDR3: CASSHVAGAHSYEQYF. The CDR3 DNA reads TGTGCCAGCAGCCACGTAGCGGGGGCCCACTCCTACGAGCAGTACTTC.

This clone turned up a few times. The chain is built from TRBV6-5 and TRBJ1-2; weak D call: TRBD1 (6 bases). Germline V gene data show CDR1 as MNHEY and CDR2 as SVGAGI. V lost 7 bases, J lost 1 base, and 16 bases lay in between. This CDR3 is built from 15 residues. The CDR3 DNA follows: TGTGCCAGCAAGGTCGGACAGACTGGTAACTATGGCTACACCTTC. Amino acids: CASKVGQTGNYGYTF.

The rearrangement uses TRBV25-1 and TRBJ2-5; 7 positions match TRBD2. The V gene's germline CDR1 is MGHDK and CDR2 SYGVNS. The CDR3 covers 15 residues. The V and J ends lost 4 bases and 5 bases, in that order; junction bases with no gene match: 10. This CDR3 reads CASSVRLAVGETQYF. CDR3 nucleotides: TGTGCCAGCAGTGTGCGACTAGCTGTTGGGGAGACCCAGTACTTC.

V and J are TRBV12-5 and TRBJ2-2, with D possibly being TRBD2 (6 bases). V was shortened by 5 bases and J by 6 bases, with 16 bases between the two germline ends. This CDR3 has 15 residues. Germline CDR1 and CDR2: LGHNT and FRNRAP. CDR3 DNA sequence: TGTGCTAGTGGTACAATTGTGCCGGGGGCCGGGGAGCTGTTTTTT. Protein sequence: CASGTIVPGAGELFF.